Presented here are 4 T cell receptor beta chains from one specimen sequenced in a study of T cell changes during pregnancy in multiple sclerosis. Sequencing used immunoSEQ multiplex PCR; TCRdb keeps in-frame clones, though not all of them. The table has 45,000 to 55,000 clones, 70% to 90% seen once; the top ten hold roughly 2%. The specimen was peripheral blood, collected in the first trimester of pregnancy. These receptor sequences come from a female donor with multiple sclerosis, enrolled in a pregnancy study.

This sequence joins TRBV6-1 and TRBJ2-5; 9 nucleotides align to TRBD1. The J call is doubtful: the DNA matches TRBJ2-7 better. The germline V gene encodes CDR1 MNHNS and CDR2 SASEGT. CDR3 size: 15 residues. Here the CDR3 DNA reads TGTGCCAGCAACCAAGGAGGGACAGGGTCGCACGAGCAGTACTTC. It yields the protein CASNQGGTGSHEQYF.

The genes are TRBV10-3 and TRBJ1-5, with 12 bases that match TRBD1. The CDR3 extends over 16 amino acids. Germline values: CDR1 ENHRY, CDR2 SYGVKD. J lost 6 bases, V lost 2 bases, and 5 bases had no gene match. The CDR3, as DNA: TGTGCCATCAGTGAGGCGGGACAGGGGGCGGGTCAGCCCCAGCATTTT. Encoded protein: CAISEAGQGAGQPQHF.

V usage is TRBV4-1 and J usage is TRBJ1-2; 7 bases are shared with TRBD1. V lost 0 bases, J lost 4 bases, and 8 bases stayed unmatched. The CDR3 has 16 residues. The V gene's germline CDR1 is MGHRA and CDR2 YSYEKL. CDR3 DNA: TGCGCCAGCAGCCAAGATGTCCGGGACAGAGTCTATGGCTACACCTTC. This sequence encodes CASSQDVRDRVYGYTF.

The V call is TRBV14, the J call TRBJ2-5; D is ambiguous. Germline V gene data show CDR1 as SGHDN and CDR2 as FVKESK. This CDR3 has 14 amino acids. Trimming left V 0 bases short and J 5 bases short, with 10 bases between. The CDR3 loop reads CASSQDWASETQYF. CDR3 in DNA: TGTGCCAGCAGCCAAGATTGGGCATCGGAGACCCAGTACTTC.